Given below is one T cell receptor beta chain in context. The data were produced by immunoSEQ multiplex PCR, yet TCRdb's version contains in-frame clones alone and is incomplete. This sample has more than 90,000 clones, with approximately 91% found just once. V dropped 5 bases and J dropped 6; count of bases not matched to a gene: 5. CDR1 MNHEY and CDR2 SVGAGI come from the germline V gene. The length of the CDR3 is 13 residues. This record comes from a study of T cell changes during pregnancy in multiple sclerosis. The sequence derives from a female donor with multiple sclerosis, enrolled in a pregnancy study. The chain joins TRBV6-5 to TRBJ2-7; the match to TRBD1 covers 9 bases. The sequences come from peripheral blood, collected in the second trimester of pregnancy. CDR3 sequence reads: CASSIGTGLEQYF. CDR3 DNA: TGTGCCAGCAGTATAGGGACAGGGCTCGAGCAGTACTTC.